The rows below give T cell receptor beta chains drawn from one sample of a study of CD8 T cells in ankylosing spondylitis. TCRdb independently ran MiXCR on the 5' RACE reads; one entry per CDR3 protein. The sample carries approximately 240,000 distinct CDR3 sequences, 10% to 13% recorded once. Sequenced material: blood, either unsorted or a sorted T cell fraction (not recorded which). These receptors were taken from a male donor with ankylosing spondylitis or in good health (not recorded which). Each CDR3 is given with its conserved first and last residue. Fields, in order: clone size, J gene, CDR3 length, D gene, V gene, CDR3 DNA, CDR3 protein. D genes are given only for firm matches. Only some rows state a clone size, as once, few, many or a class for expanded clones.

many	TRBJ2-1	14	TRBD2	TRBV19	TGTGCCAGTAGTATGACTAGCGGGAGATCTGAGCAGTTCTTC	CASSMTSGRSEQFF
.	TRBJ2-1	18	TRBD2	TRBV28	TGTGCCAGCAGTTCCCCTAAATGGACGGGAGGGCCTTTCAATGAGCAGTTCTTC	CASSSPKWTGGPFNEQFF
.	TRBJ2-1	16	TRBD2	TRBV5-1	TGCGCCAGCAGCTTGGTGACTAGCGGGAGGGCCCATGAGCAGTTCTTC	CASSLVTSGRAHEQFF
many	TRBJ2-7	12	.	TRBV3-1	TGTGCCAGCAGCCAAGGAGGACGCGAGCAGTACTTC	CASSQGGREQYF
many	TRBJ1-2	11	.	TRBV28	TGTGCCAGCGGACAGCGCTATGGCTACACCTTC	CASGQRYGYTF
few	TRBJ2-1	13	TRBD1	TRBV30	TGTGCCTGGACCCGATACAGGGGAAATGAGCAGTTCTTC	CAWTRYRGNEQFF
many	TRBJ2-5	11	.	TRBV20-1	TGCAGTGCTAGAGATCTCGAGACCCAGTACTTC	CSARDLETQYF
many	TRBJ2-1	17	.	TRBV21-1	TGTGCCAGCAGCTATCCGTTCCGGCGGGAGGGCCTAAATGAGCAGTTCTTC	CASSYPFRREGLNEQFF
many	TRBJ1-1	11	.	TRBV5-1	TGCGCCAGCAGCTCACAGGTAGAAGCTTTCTTT	CASSSQVEAFF
few	TRBJ2-7	14	.	TRBV3-1	TGTGCCAGCAGCCAAGATGTTAACTCTTACGAGCAGTACTTC	CASSQDVNSYEQYF
many	TRBJ1-2	15	.	TRBV6-1	TGTGCCAGCAGCCCCCCTGATCCCCTGGGATATGGCTACACCTTC	CASSPPDPLGYGYTF
many	TRBJ2-1	17	.	TRBV12-3/TRBV12-4	TGTGCCAGCAGTTTTGACGGGTTGATAAGCTCCTACAATGAGCAGTTCTTC	CASSFDGLISSYNEQFF
many	TRBJ2-1	11	.	TRBV12-3/TRBV12-4	TGTGCCAGCAGTTTACAGGATGAGCAGTTCTTC	CASSLQDEQFF
few	TRBJ2-1	12	.	TRBV5-1	TGCGCCAGCAGCGCCGGGATCACCGCGCAGTTCTTC	CASSAGITAQFF
many	TRBJ2-1	12	.	TRBV3-1	TGTGCCAGCAGCCAAGGGGGGAATGAGCAGTTCTTC	CASSQGGNEQFF
many	TRBJ2-1	14	.	TRBV20-1	TGCAGTGCCATTAACCCCATTGGAAACAATGAGCAGTTCTTC	CSAINPIGNNEQFF
many	TRBJ1-6	14	.	TRBV12-3/TRBV12-4	TGTGCCAGCAGTTTAGGGACAGAGAATTCACCCCTCCACTTT	CASSLGTENSPLHF
.	TRBJ2-3	13	.	TRBV27	TGTGCCAGCAGCTCCCCGGGTGGAGATACGCAGTATTTT	CASSSPGGDTQYF
many	TRBJ2-1	17	TRBD2	TRBV5-1	TGCGCCAGCAGCCCAACCGGGACTAGCACCTCCTACAATGAGCAGTTCTTC	CASSPTGTSTSYNEQFF
many	TRBJ2-3	15	.	TRBV5-1	TGCGCCAGCAGCATCGCCGGCGGGAACACAGATACGCAGTATTTT	CASSIAGGNTDTQYF
.	TRBJ2-1	18	TRBD2	TRBV3-1	TGTGCCAGCAGCCAGGAAATCCTAGCGGGGGGCTCCTACAATGAGCAGTTCTTC	CASSQEILAGGSYNEQFF
many	TRBJ2-1	15	.	TRBV3-1	TGTGCCAGCAGCCAAGACCGGGAGTCCTACAATGAGCAGTTCTTC	CASSQDRESYNEQFF
once	TRBJ1-4	14	.	TRBV30	TGTGCCTGGAGCGCTAACCGCCGGGACGGACAACTGTTTTTT	CAWSANRRDGQLFF
many	TRBJ2-5	14	.	TRBV7-8	TGTGCCAGCAGCTTTACTAGGGCCGGGGGCTCCCAGTACTTC	CASSFTRAGGSQYF
many	TRBJ1-1	15	.	TRBV9	TGTGCCAGCAGCGTAGCTGTCCCAGCTAACACTGAAGCTTTCTTT	CASSVAVPANTEAFF
many	TRBJ1-5	12	.	TRBV20-1	TGCAGTGCTAGGACCACGGGGGAGCCCCAGCATTTT	CSARTTGEPQHF
many	TRBJ2-7	15	.	TRBV5-5	TGTGCCAGCAGCTTAACCGGGACAAACTCCTACGAGCAGTACTTC	CASSLTGTNSYEQYF
many	TRBJ2-3	16	TRBD1	TRBV4-2	TGTGCCAGCAGCCAAGCGGTCAGGGGGCGCGGAGATACGCAGTATTTT	CASSQAVRGRGDTQYF
many	TRBJ2-3	15	.	TRBV20-1	TGCAGTGCTAGAGAGACGGGTACTAGCACAGATACGCAGTATTTT	CSARETGTSTDTQYF
.	TRBJ2-1	11	.	TRBV11-3	TGTGCCAGCAGCTTAGAGGGGAAGAAGTTCTTC	CASSLEGKKFF
few	TRBJ2-1	17	TRBD2	TRBV11-2	TGTGCCAGCAGCTTGGGGGGACTAGCGGGGAACTACAATGAGCAGTTCTTC	CASSLGGLAGNYNEQFF
.	TRBJ2-2	14	.	TRBV20-1	TGCAGTGCTAGTCCCGGGGCGTTGGGCGGGGAGCTGTTTTTT	CSASPGALGGELFF
many	TRBJ2-2	14	.	TRBV6-2/TRBV6-3	TGTGCCAGCAGTTATAACGGGAACACCGGGGAGCTGTTTTTT	CASSYNGNTGELFF
.	TRBJ2-5	16	.	TRBV7-8	TGTGCCAGCAGCTTATGGGGGTCACGGCGGCGAGAGACCCAGTACTTC	CASSLWGSRRRETQYF
.	TRBJ2-1	14	.	TRBV20-1	TGCAGTGCCGCCAGGGCTAGCTCCTACAATGAGCAGTTCTTC	CSAARASSYNEQFF
many	TRBJ2-5	18	TRBD1	TRBV4-1	TGCGCCAGCAGCCAAGGGACACCGGGACAGGGGAGGCTAGAGACCCAGTACTTC	CASSQGTPGQGRLETQYF
many	TRBJ2-3	13	.	TRBV12-3/TRBV12-4	TGTGCCAGCACCCTGGCCAGCACAGATACGCAGTATTTT	CASTLASTDTQYF
.	TRBJ1-2	14	.	TRBV4-1	TGCGCCAGCAGCCAAGTATCCCTTGGTGGTACCTACACCTTC	CASSQVSLGGTYTF
.	TRBJ2-1	15	TRBD2	TRBV4-1	TGCGCCAGCAGCCGGGACGGAGCGGGAGACCGAGAGCAGTTCTTC	CASSRDGAGDREQFF
.	TRBJ1-1	14	TRBD1	TRBV30	TGTGCCTGGAATGGGGACAGGGCGAACACTGAAGCTTTCTTT	CAWNGDRANTEAFF